The rows below give T cell receptor beta chains drawn from one sample of a study of T cell repertoires in cytomegalovirus infection. TCRdb re-derived calls from the reads in MiXCR, one entry per CDR3 protein. The table shows about 340,000 distinct CDR3 sequences, with about 29% occurring only once. These TCRs are of unknown antigen specificity. Sequencing was performed on cultured PBMCs, taken from culture after CMV antigen stimulation. The origin of the receptors is a human donor in good health (CMV status not recorded). Some clones in this sample may be carry-over from other donors' samples. Both conserved end residues are trimmed from each CDR3.

len	v_gene	j_gene	CDR3aa
16	TRBV18	TRBJ1-2	ASSHTRVRDRVNYGYT
13	TRBV7-9	TRBJ2-2	ASSLGQANTGELF
12	TRBV27	TRBJ1-5	ASSWGKGNQPQH
13	TRBV19	TRBJ1-5	ASSIQQTTFQPQH
14	TRBV7-2	TRBJ2-7	ASSLTGNPSSYEQY
12	TRBV24-1	TRBJ2-1	ATSASRGYNEQF
12	TRBV28	TRBJ1-2	ASSRNSRPYGYT
16	TRBV5-6	TRBJ1-5	ASSALQQGPGGNQPQH
11	TRBV5-1	TRBJ2-1	ASGTSGGYGQF
11	TRBV7-9	TRBJ2-3	ASIEARTDTQY
12	TRBV6-1	TRBJ1-1	ASSPTGMNTEAL
15	TRBV19	TRBJ1-2	ASSSGTGAAVNYGYT
15	TRBV28	TRBJ1-5	ASSLDTVEYSNQPQH
14	TRBV7-9	TRBJ2-3	ATEQGANRLTDTQY
14	TRBV18	TRBJ1-3	ASSPSADLSGNTIY
11	TRBV5-4	TRBJ2-5	ASSAGNQETQY
14	TRBV9	TRBJ2-3	ASTPPGLAGIDTQY
11	TRBV20-1	TRBJ1-4	SASESLRGNLF
13	TRBV6-5	TRBJ2-1	ASSPSGFSYNEQF
11	TRBV28	TRBJ1-2	ASTNDRGDGYT
14	TRBV7-6	TRBJ2-1	ASSLRREAPNNEQF
13	TRBV19	TRBJ2-3	ASRASGGKADTQY
12	TRBV11-2	TRBJ2-5	ASSLEADQETQY
12	TRBV7-3	TRBJ2-3	ASSLNGATDTQY
12	TRBV24-1	TRBJ2-2	ATSDLEHLGELF
12	TRBV5-5	TRBJ1-2	ASSLRSESYGYT
15	TRBV28	TRBJ2-7	ASSFLTPGLASYEQY
11	TRBV28	TRBJ1-2	ASRMTGNYGYT
12	TRBV7-6	TRBJ2-7	ASSLRLGGGEQY
12	TRBV6-5	TRBJ2-7	ASSYYRGTYEQY
9	TRBV28	TRBJ2-1	ASSLFGEQF
11	TRBV7-6	TRBJ2-5	ASSLVGQETQY